The TCR beta chain under discussion was sequenced for a study of OX40 agonist ivuxolimab in advanced cancers. Study at large: Patients in the trial were receiving intravenous ivuxolimab every 2 weeks, at doses of 0.01 to 10 mg/kg. Whole-study results and caveats: It was also the case that some nonresponders had low normalized T-cell clonal expansion. Expanded clones tended on average to be more numerous among CD8+ T cells than CD4+.

In its sample, this clone was seen a few times. The antigen is not known. The CDR3 has 14 residues. Per germline, CDR1 SGHDN and CDR2 FVKESK. Trimming took off 0 bases at V and 5 bases at J, with 10 bases between the two ends. Method: immunoSEQ multiplex PCR; TCRdb's copy keeps in-frame clones and lacks some. The sample carries 45,000 to 60,000 clones, 70% to 80% recorded once. The chain couples TRBV14 to TRBJ1-1; D not resolved. The origin of this receptor is an adult with an advanced solid tumor such as melanoma, head and neck, liver or kidney cancer. The sample was CD4+ or CD8+ T cells sorted from blood, taken in a trial of the OX40 agonist ivuxolimab. The CDR3: CASSQDLRWTEAFF. In DNA, the CDR3 is TGTGCCAGCAGCCAAGATTTGAGGTGGACTGAAGCTTTCTTT.